This entry is about one T cell receptor (beta chain). The V gene lost 3 bases and the J gene lost 8 bases, with 10 bases spanning the gap. Germline CDR1 and CDR2: SGHTA and FQGNSA. The CDR3 totals 12 residues. This specimen belongs to a study of blood T cell repertoires in COVID-19. In the original analysis: Nucleated cell counts were estimated from reference gene primer amplification. Method: immunoSEQ multiplex PCR; TCRdb's copy keeps in-frame clones and lacks some. That table gives V, J and clone size, and the DNA gave D and trimming. This sample has some 240,000 clones, with 75% to 85% found just once.

Sequencing was performed on peripheral blood. This receptor was taken from a woman at least 80 years old with COVID-19, enrolled during active disease. This chain joins TRBV7-2 and TRBJ1-2, with D tentatively TRBD1 (5 bases). The CDR3 region has the DNA TGTGCCAGCAGCTTCACAACAGGCGGCTACACCTTC. Encoded protein: CASSFTTGGYTF.